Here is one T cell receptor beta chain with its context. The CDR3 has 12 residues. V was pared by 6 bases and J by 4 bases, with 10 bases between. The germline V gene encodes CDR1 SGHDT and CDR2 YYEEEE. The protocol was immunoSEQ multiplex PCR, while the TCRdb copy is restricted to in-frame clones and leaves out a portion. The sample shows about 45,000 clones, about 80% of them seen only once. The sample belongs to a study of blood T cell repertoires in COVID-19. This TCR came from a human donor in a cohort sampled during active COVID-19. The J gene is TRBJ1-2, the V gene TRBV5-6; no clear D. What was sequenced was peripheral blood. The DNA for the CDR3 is TGTGCCAGCACAGATGAAAGCTATGGCTACACCTTC. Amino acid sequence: CASTDESYGYTF.